These T cell receptor beta chains were read from a single sample in a study of T cell changes during pregnancy in multiple sclerosis. Sequencing used immunoSEQ multiplex PCR; TCRdb keeps in-frame clones, though not all of them. The table lists about 47,000 clones, around 89% of them singletons. Sequencing was performed on CD8+ T cells from peripheral blood mononuclear cells, taken in the second trimester of pregnancy. These receptors were obtained from a female donor with multiple sclerosis, enrolled in a pregnancy study. CDR3s include the opening cysteine and the closing phenylalanine or tryptophan. The D gene is left open where the match is weak. Only part of the rows carry a size: once, few, many, or a class if the clone is expanded.

D	V	size	J	DNA	CDR3
TRBD1	TRBV27	-	TRBJ2-7	TGTGCCAGCAGCCTGACAGGGGGCTACGAGCAGTACTTC	CASSLTGGYEQYF
-	TRBV6-1	-	TRBJ1-4	TGTGCCAGCCAGGGGACTAATGAAAAACTGTTTTTT	CASQGTNEKLFF
TRBD1	TRBV18	-	TRBJ2-7	TGTGCCAGCTCACCCCCTAACTCCGGGACAGCTTACTACGAGCAGTACTTC	CASSPPNSGTAYYEQYF
-	TRBV27	-	TRBJ1-1	TGTGCCAGCAGTTTATCGTTAGAGGGGAACACTGAAGCTTTCTTT	CASSLSLEGNTEAFF
-	TRBV9	-	TRBJ2-5	TGTGCCAGCAGCGTAGAGGACGGGGAACAAGAGACCCAGTACTTC	CASSVEDGEQETQYF
TRBD2	TRBV7-8	-	TRBJ2-1	TGTGCCAGCAGCCGGACTAGCTTCTATGAGCAGTTCTTC	CASSRTSFYEQFF
-	TRBV27	-	TRBJ2-5	TGTGCCAGCACAGAGCAGGGGGGCGAGACCCAGTACTTC	CASTEQGGETQYF
TRBD1	TRBV6-1	few	TRBJ1-1	TGTGCCAGCAGTAGCGGACAGGGTGGAACTGAAGCTTTCTTT	CASSSGQGGTEAFF
-	TRBV6-5	-	TRBJ2-7	TGTGCCAGCAGTTACTCCGAGAGCTACGAGCAGTACTTC	CASSYSESYEQYF
-	TRBV13	-	TRBJ2-3	TGTGCCAGCAGCTCCAAGGTGGGGGGTGCACAGATAGGCACGCAGTATTTT	CASSSKVGGAQIGTQYF
TRBD1	TRBV7-9	-	TRBJ1-2	TGTGCCAGCAGCCCGAAAGGAGACAGGGAGAACTACACCTTC	CASSPKGDRENYTF
TRBD2	TRBV9	-	TRBJ2-5	TGTGCCAGCAGCGTAGTTCCGGGGGGGGAAGAGACCCAGTACTTC	CASSVVPGGEETQYF
TRBD1	TRBV7-8	-	TRBJ2-7	TGTGCCAGCAGCCCTAGACAGGGACCCTCCTACGAGCAGTACTTC	CASSPRQGPSYEQYF
-	TRBV13	-	TRBJ2-3	TGTGCCAGCAGCTTTTCGTCCACAGATACGCAGTATTTT	CASSFSSTDTQYF
-	TRBV4-2	-	TRBJ2-1	TGTGCCAGCAGCCAAGATCTGCAGGGGTATAATGAGCAGTTCTTC	CASSQDLQGYNEQFF
-	TRBV28	-	TRBJ2-1	TGTGCCACCGCCCTATTGACTGTACTAGTCAATGAGCAGTTCTTC	CATALLTVLVNEQFF
-	TRBV27	-	TRBJ2-5	TGTGCCAGCAGTTCTCCAGGGGAGACCCAGTACTTC	CASSSPGETQYF
TRBD2	TRBV7-8	-	TRBJ2-3	TGTGCCAGCAGCTTACTTCTAGCGGGGGAGGTAGATACGCAGTATTTT	CASSLLLAGEVDTQYF
-	TRBV6-6	-	TRBJ1-3	TGTGCCAGCCGAGACCGGAGCTCCTCTGGAAACACCATATATTTT	CASRDRSSSGNTIYF
TRBD1	TRBV5-8	-	TRBJ2-7	TGTGCCAGCAGCTTGGGGACAGGTGAAGCCTACGAGCAGTACTTC	CASSLGTGEAYEQYF
TRBD1	TRBV28	-	TRBJ1-1	TGTGCCAGCAACCTTGAAATTAGAACAGGGGTAGGCGAGGCTTTCTTT	CASNLEIRTGVGEAFF
-	TRBV14	-	TRBJ2-1	TGTGCCAGCAGCCAAGTATCTGCGTACAATGAGCAGTTCTTC	CASSQVSAYNEQFF
TRBD1	TRBV2	-	TRBJ1-2	TGTGCCAGCAGGGACAGGGTCGAGATCTATGGCTACACCTTC	CASRDRVEIYGYTF
-	TRBV6-4	medium-sized	TRBJ2-3	TGTGCCAGCAGTGAATCGGCAGGGGGCACAGATACGCAGTATTTT	CASSESAGGTDTQYF
-	TRBV15	once	TRBJ1-2	TGTGCCACCAGCAGCGTCGACAGCAACCAGATCTATGGCTACACCTTC	CATSSVDSNQIYGYTF
TRBD2	TRBV27	-	TRBJ2-7	TGTGCCAGCAGTTCTTTAGCGGGACGGATTGAGCAGTACTTC	CASSSLAGRIEQYF
-	TRBV9	-	TRBJ1-4	TGTGCCAGCAGCCGCCCTAGGGGGGGCGAGACTAATGAAAAACTGTTTTTT	CASSRPRGGETNEKLFF
TRBD1	TRBV7-8	-	TRBJ2-5	TGTGCCAGCAGGGACAGGGGTTCAGAGACCCAGTACTTC	CASRDRGSETQYF
-	TRBV27	-	TRBJ1-5	TGTGCCAGCGCCAGGGGTAGCAATCAGCCCCAGCATTTT	CASARGSNQPQHF
TRBD1	TRBV5-6	-	TRBJ2-2	TGTGCCAGCAGCTCCCCCGGGACAGGGGGAACCGGGGAGCTGTTTTTT	CASSSPGTGGTGELFF
-	TRBV7-8	-	TRBJ1-4	TGTGCCAGCAGCTTAGGGCGGGGGGGAGGGTCTAATGAAAAACTGTTTTTT	CASSLGRGGGSNEKLFF
-	TRBV11-2	-	TRBJ2-6	TGTGCCAGCAGCTTCTACAGCCACTCTGGGGCCAACGTCCTGACTTTC	CASSFYSHSGANVLTF
-	TRBV4-1	-	TRBJ2-7	TGCGCCAGCAGCCATCGGTCGGGATATTACGAGCAGTACTTC	CASSHRSGYYEQYF
TRBD2	TRBV2	-	TRBJ2-1	TGTGCCAGCAGTGGCTCTAGCGGGGGCTATGAGCAGTTCTTC	CASSGSSGGYEQFF
TRBD1	TRBV4-2	-	TRBJ2-5	TGTGCCAGCAGCCTAACACCGACAGGGGGGGAGACCCAGTACTTC	CASSLTPTGGETQYF
-	TRBV27	-	TRBJ1-6	TGTGCCAGCAGGACTAAATACAGGGTAGTAGGAAATTCACCCCTCCACTTT	CASRTKYRVVGNSPLHF
-	TRBV19	-	TRBJ1-4	TGTGCCAGTACAGGGGATAATGAAAAACTGTTTTTT	CASTGDNEKLFF
-	TRBV6-4	-	TRBJ2-1	TGTGCCAGCAGCGGGGACAACCACGGTGAGCAGTTCTTC	CASSGDNHGEQFF
-	TRBV6-1	-	TRBJ2-5	TGTGCCAGCAGTGAAACTCAGGGATGGGAGACCCAGTACTTC	CASSETQGWETQYF
-	TRBV7-6	-	TRBJ1-1	TGTGCCAGCAGCTTAGAAGTTAGTACTGAAGCTTTCTTT	CASSLEVSTEAFF